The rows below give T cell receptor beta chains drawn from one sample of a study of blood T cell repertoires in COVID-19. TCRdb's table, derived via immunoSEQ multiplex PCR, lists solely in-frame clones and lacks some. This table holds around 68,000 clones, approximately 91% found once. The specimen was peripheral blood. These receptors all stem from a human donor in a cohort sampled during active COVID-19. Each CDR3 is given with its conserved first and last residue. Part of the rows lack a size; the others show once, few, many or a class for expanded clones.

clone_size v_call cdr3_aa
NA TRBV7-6 CASSLFPRETQYF
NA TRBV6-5 CASRRDRNSYNEQFF
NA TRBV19 CASSIGTAFGTDTQYF
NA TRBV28 CARNSGTGDNEQFF
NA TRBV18 CASFPGQGSEQYF
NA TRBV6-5 CASSYGGGNTIYF
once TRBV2 CASTLEGGWSNQPQHF
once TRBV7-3 CASSGTTGELFF
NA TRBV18 CASSGTGNQPQHF
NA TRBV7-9 CASSLAGGRARTDTQYF
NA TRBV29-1 CSVKPVGRANTQETQYF
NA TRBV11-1 CASSLAITGELFF
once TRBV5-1 CASSLGGRKNQPQHF
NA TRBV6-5 CASTGGQGTSEQYF
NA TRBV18 CASSPPVGTGLYNEQFF
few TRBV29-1 CSVAGGGDTQYF
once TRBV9 CASSVTQGVKSADTQYF
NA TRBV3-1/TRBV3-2 CASSQTGINQPQHF
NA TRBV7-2 CASSLGRRSGDYGYTF
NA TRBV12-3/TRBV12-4 CASSGQGRYEQYF
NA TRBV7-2 CASSRDRGYNEQFF
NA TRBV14 CASSPGLAGTDTQYF
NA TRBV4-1 CASSQDEVSNYGYTF
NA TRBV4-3 CASSQDLDGYEQYF
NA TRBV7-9 CASSFVQGYEQYF
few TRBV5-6 CASSLVRGTGELFF
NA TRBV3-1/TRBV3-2 CASSQGAGGLTDTQYF
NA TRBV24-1 CATSDGTSGLSTDTQYF